Listed here are 5 T cell receptor beta chains from one sample, sequenced in a study of circulating and synovial CD4+ cells in juvenile arthritis. TCRdb keeps only in-frame clones here, not all; method: immunoSEQ multiplex PCR. The data contain about 30,000 clones, over 85% of them seen just once; the ten biggest clones take up about 3.1%. The sample comprised CD4+ T cells from blood. These receptors were taken from a human donor with juvenile idiopathic arthritis.

CDR3 in DNA: TGCGCCAGCAGCCAAACCGGGACAGTTAACTATGGCTACACCTTC. Translating gives CASSQTGTVNYGYTF. This sequence joins TRBV4-1 and TRBJ1-2, with 7 bases aligning to TRBD1. The germline V gene encodes CDR1 MGHRA and CDR2 YSYEKL. V shed 2 bases and J 1 base; nucleotides not matched to a gene: 4. This CDR3 has 15 residues.

The chain carries TRBV2 and TRBJ2-7, with 7 bases that match TRBD1. V gave up 7 bases and J gave up 2 bases; unmatched junction bases: 8. Germline CDR1 and CDR2: SNHLY and FYNNEI. The CDR3 totals 14 residues. The CDR3 DNA is TGTGCCAGCAAAGTAGAGGACAGGACCTACGAGCAGTACTTC. It yields the protein CASKVEDRTYEQYF.

The rearrangement uses TRBV7-2 and TRBJ2-3, with a possible D match to TRBD2 (5 bases). The CDR3 length is 16 residues. Germline-derived CDR1 and CDR2 are SGHTA and FQGNSA. Between the trimmed V and J ends, which lost 1 base and 4 bases, there was a span of 15 bases. CDR3 bases: TGTGCCAGCAGCTTAGGACCTAGCCTTGCCGCAGATACGCAGTATTTT. It yields the protein CASSLGPSLAADTQYF.

The J gene is TRBJ2-5, the V gene TRBV7-9, with 8 bases that match TRBD2. The CDR3 runs 14 residues. The ends lost 5 bases at V and 5 bases at J; junction bases unmatched: 7. Germline V lookup: CDR1 SEHNR, CDR2 FQNEAQ (reference sequence). The CDR3 DNA is TGTGCCAGCAGCGTGCCGGGACTAGTGGAGACCCAGTACTTC. It encodes CASSVPGLVETQYF.

The rearrangement uses TRBV7-3 and TRBJ2-7; 7 bases match TRBD1. CDR1 is SGHTA, CDR2 FQGTGA, per germline. Losses at the gene ends were 0 bases for V and 1 base for J; bases not matched to a gene: 3. This CDR3 comprises 15 residues. The CDR3 is CASSLTGDRSYEQYF. In nucleotides, the CDR3 is TGTGCCAGCAGCTTAACGGGGGACAGATCCTACGAGCAGTACTTC.